These 5 T cell receptor beta chains share one sample of origin, sequenced in a study of blood T cell repertoires in COVID-19. The repertoire was sequenced with immunoSEQ multiplex PCR; TCRdb's copy has only in-frame clones and lacks some. The sample consists of over 130,000 clones, roughly four fifths of them appearing once. The specimen was peripheral blood. The receptors derive from a woman in her sixties or seventies with acute or convalescent COVID-19.

In its sample, this clone was seen once. The chain combines TRBV7-8 with TRBJ1-5, with D maybe TRBD1 (6 bases). CDR1 and CDR2 from the germline V gene are SGHVS and FQNEAQ. Trimming shortened V by 1 base and J by 5 bases, and 15 bases separated the two germline ends. This CDR3 comprises 16 residues. For the CDR3, the DNA is TGTGCCAGCAGCTTAGAGGCGAGGGGGAATGATCAGCCCCAGCATTTT. Translated, it gives CASSLEARGNDQPQHF.

The rearrangement uses TRBV6-5 and TRBJ1-2; D perhaps matches TRBD1 (5 bases). Looked up from germline, CDR1 is MNHEY and CDR2 is SVGAGI. The CDR3 is made up of 15 amino acids. Deletions cut 7 bases from V and 4 bases from J, with 19 bases between. The CDR3 DNA follows: TGTGCCAGCAAGGTGACGGACATCAGTGCCTATGGCTACACCTTC. Amino acids: CASKVTDISAYGYTF.

The chain carries TRBV3-1 (or the pseudogene TRBV3-2) and TRBJ2-5, with 10 bases lining up with TRBD1. The ends lost 5 bases at V and 5 bases at J; junction bases unmatched: 11. The CDR3 consists of 16 residues. Germline values: CDR1 LGHDT, CDR2 YNNKEL (reference sequence). The CDR3 DNA reads as TGTGCCAGCAGCTCCGCGACAGGGGGCTTCGGGGAGACCCAGTACTTC. Translation gives CASSSATGGFGETQYF.

The chain has TRBV9 and TRBJ2-3; D may be TRBD2 (6 bases). Trimming left V 0 bases short and J 1 base short, with 9 bases between. CDR3 size: 15 residues. Germline V gene lookup returns CDR1 SGDLS and CDR2 YYNGEE. CDR3 loop: CASSVVGGGTDTQYF. The CDR3 nucleotides are TGTGCCAGCAGCGTAGTCGGCGGGGGCACAGATACGCAGTATTTT.

V usage is TRBV7-9 and J usage is TRBJ1-1, with D unresolved. CDR3 length equals 17 residues. Per the germline V gene, CDR1 is SEHNR and CDR2 is FQNEAQ (reference sequence). Deletions cut 1 base from V and 1 base from J, with 16 bases between. The DNA of the CDR3 is TGTGCCAGCAGCTTAGGCATAATAGGACGGGGGAACACTGAAGCTTTCTTT. This gives the protein CASSLGIIGRGNTEAFF.